These 24 T cell receptor beta chains originate from one sample sequenced in a study of response to subunit inactivated influenza vaccine. Using its own MiXCR run on the RT-PCR reads, TCRdb lists one record per CDR3 protein. This sample has 250,000 to 350,000 distinct CDR3 sequences, with over 20% found just once. The material was PBMCs from blood, obtained 21 months after vaccination. Receptors originate from a man in his fifties or sixties who received an inactivated influenza vaccine.

The chain recombines TRBV7-2 with TRBJ2-3; D unclear. This CDR3 is built from 12 residues. V lost 4 bases and J 9 bases, leaving 11 bases between the germline ends. The V gene's germline CDR1 is SGHTA and CDR2 FQGNSA. CDR3 coding DNA: TGTGCCAGCAGCTCCCCTTCTCCAACGCAGTATTTT. Amino acids: CASSSPSPTQYF.

The chain is built from TRBV6-2 or TRBV6-3 and TRBJ2-1, with 7 positions matching TRBD2. Germline V CDR1 and CDR2: MNHEY, SVGEGT. The CDR3 length is 16 residues. After removal of 6 bases from V and 4 bases from J, the junction contained 12 bases not matched to a gene. The CDR3 bases are TGTGCCAGCAGCCCCCCTCTCCAGCGGGGATACAATGAGCAGTTCTTC. Translation gives CASSPPLQRGYNEQFF.

This clonotype occurred many times. This sequence joins TRBV27 and TRBJ2-1; D assignment may be TRBD1 or TRBD2 (5 bases each). This CDR3 region has 15 residues. Trimming removed 2 bases from V and 13 bases from J, with 21 bases in between. Germline V lookup: CDR1 MNHEY, CDR2 SMNVEV (reference sequence). The CDR3 region is CASSLKLGTSSSQFF. The CDR3, as DNA: TGTGCCAGCAGTTTAAAACTAGGGACGTCCTCGAGCCAGTTCTTC.

This clonotype was counted only a few times. The chain uses TRBV6-2 or TRBV6-3 and TRBJ2-1, with D possibly being TRBD2 (6 bases). The CDR3 runs 15 residues. V lost 8 bases, J lost 4 bases, and 18 bases lay in between. The germline CDR1 and CDR2 sequences are MNHEY and SVGEGT. In DNA form, the CDR3 reads TGTGCCAGCTCCATTTCCGCGGGACCTTACAATGAGCAGTTCTTC. This codes for CASSISAGPYNEQFF.

The chain couples TRBV20-1 to TRBJ1-5; D is ambiguous. The V end lost 6 bases, the J end lost 0 bases, and 18 bases lay between the germline ends. The germline CDR1 and CDR2 sequences are DFQATT and SNEGSKA (reference sequence). The CDR3 has 16 residues. The DNA of the CDR3 is TGCAGTGCAAGGGAGGCCGGGTCAAATAGCAATCAGCCCCAGCATTTT. It translates to CSAREAGSNSNQPQHF.

This clonotype was counted many times. This chain uses TRBV5-1 with TRBJ1-5, with D possibly being TRBD1 (5 bases). CDR3 length: 15 amino acids. Germline loops: CDR1 SGHRS, CDR2 YFSETQ. Between the trimmed V and J ends, which lost 0 bases and 2 bases, there was a span of 9 bases. The CDR3 is CASSLDQGGNQPQHF. CDR3 DNA sequence: TGCGCCAGCAGCTTGGATCAGGGAGGCAATCAGCCCCAGCATTTT.

The chain links TRBV7-2 to TRBJ2-1, with D unclear. Germline assignment: CDR1 SGHTA and CDR2 FQGNSA. This CDR3 is 9 amino acids long. The chain's CDR3 is CARSLVQFF. The CDR3 DNA follows: TGTGCACGCAGCTTAGTGCAGTTCTTC.

Note on this clonotype: No conserved phenylalanine or tryptophan ends this CDR3, so it is likely a read error. This chain joins TRBV24-1 and TRBJ2-1, with TRBD2 as a possible D gene (6 bases). The CDR3 length is 16 residues. V was clipped by 4 bases and J by 2 bases, with 14 bases between them. Per the germline V gene, CDR1 is KGHDR and CDR2 is SFDVKD. CDR3 protein: CATSDGTPIAYNEQFI. CDR3 sequence (DNA): TGTGCCACCAGTGACGGGACTCCCATTGCCTACAATGAGCAGTTCATC.

The V call is TRBV5-1, the J call TRBJ2-5; a possible D gene is TRBD1 (5 bases). With 9 bases removed from V and 0 bases from J, the gap between germline ends came to 12 bases. This CDR3 is 13 amino acids long. The germline gives CDR1 SGHRS, CDR2 YFSETQ. CDR3 sequence (DNA): TGCGCCACCCAGGGCTCTGACCAAGAGACCCAGTACTTC. It is translated as CATQGSDQETQYF.

The genes are TRBV15 and TRBJ2-3, with D tentatively TRBD1 (6 bases). The V gene lost 0 bases and the J gene lost 4 bases, with 14 bases spanning the gap. The germline V gene encodes CDR1 LNHNV and CDR2 YYDKDF (reference sequence). The CDR3 is 16 residues long. The DNA of the CDR3 is TGTGCCACCAGCAGAGATCTCAAACAGGGCTCAGATACGCAGTATTTT. It translates to CATSRDLKQGSDTQYF.

The chain is built from TRBV12-3 or TRBV12-4 and TRBJ1-2; maybe TRBD1 (5 bases). Trimming removed 6 bases from V and 1 base from J, with 9 bases in between. The CDR3 runs to 13 residues. For the CDR3, the DNA is TGTGCCAGCAGGGCGGGGGGTAACTATGGCTACACCTTC. Protein sequence: CASRAGGNYGYTF.

This clonotype was counted only a few times. This chain links TRBV6-1 with TRBJ1-5, with D unresolved. The CDR3 sequence is 16 residues long. CDR1 and CDR2 (germline): MNHNS, SASEGT. Deletions cut 6 bases from V and 0 bases from J, with 15 bases between. Here the CDR3 reads CASSLTDGFSNQPQHF. In nucleotides, the CDR3 is TGTGCCAGCAGCCTAACAGACGGATTTAGCAATCAGCCCCAGCATTTT.

CDR3 amino acids: CSAEGASGRAQDEQYF. CDR3 DNA: TGCAGTGCGGAGGGGGCCAGCGGGAGGGCCCAGGACGAGCAGTACTTC. The rearrangement uses TRBV20-1 and TRBJ2-7, with 10 bases aligning to TRBD2. The germline gives CDR1 DFQATT, CDR2 SNEGSKA (reference sequence). Trimming at V came to 6 bases and at J to 5 bases, leaving 16 bases not matched to a gene. This CDR3 spans 16 amino acids.

The chain joins TRBV27 to TRBJ1-2; TRBD1 aligns across 8 bases. This CDR3 has 15 residues. V dropped 6 bases and J dropped 4; count of bases not matched to a gene: 10. CDR1 MNHEY and CDR2 SMNVEV come from the germline V gene (reference sequence). CDR3 sequence (DNA): TGTGCCAGCAGCAACGGACAGGGATTTCTCTATGGCTACACCTTC. This encodes CASSNGQGFLYGYTF.

The chain is built from TRBV2 and TRBJ2-7; 13 bases agree with TRBD2. V dropped 5 bases and J dropped 3; count of bases not matched to a gene: 4. CDR3 length: 15 residues. Germline values: CDR1 SNHLY, CDR2 FYNNEI. The CDR3 bases are TGTGCCAGCAGTTATCGGACTAGCGGGGGCTACGAGCAGTACTTC. This gives the protein CASSYRTSGGYEQYF. Based on the CDR3 plus reference TRBV2 and TRBJ2-7, the full variable domain is EPEVTQTPSHQVTQMGQEVILRCVPISNHLYFYWYRQILGQKVEFLVSFYNNEISEKSEIFDDQFSVERPDGSNFTLKIRSTKLEDSAMYFCASSYRTSGGYEQYFGPGTRLTVT.

This clonotype was picked up a small number of times. The chain links TRBV29-1 to TRBJ1-1; TRBD1 is a possible D gene (5 bases). CDR1 SQVTM and CDR2 ANQGSEA come from the germline V gene. The CDR3 covers 14 residues. The V end was cut by 5 bases, the J end by 0 bases, with 13 bases between. The CDR3 spells CSVSSGTLNTEAFF. CDR3 nucleotides: TGCAGCGTTTCGTCGGGGACCCTGAACACTGAAGCTTTCTTT.

This clonotype was detected only a few times. This chain uses TRBV24-1 with TRBJ2-3, with a weak D call TRBD1 (5 bases). This CDR3 region has 14 residues. Looked up from germline, CDR1 is KGHDR and CDR2 is SFDVKD. Trimming pared 7 bases from V and 4 bases from J, leaving 14 bases between. CDR3 sequence (DNA): TGTGCCACCAGCAGGGCGTTTTCGGCAGATACGCAGTATTTT. Translation gives CATSRAFSADTQYF.

The V call is TRBV20-1, the J call TRBJ2-1, with a tentative D call TRBD2 (5 bases). This CDR3 has 15 amino acids. V lost 2 bases to trimming and J lost 5 bases, with 16 bases between them. In germline, CDR1 is DFQATT, CDR2 SNEGSKA (reference sequence). The CDR3 DNA follows: TGCAGTGCTAGAACCGTTGGACTGGTTAACAATGAGCAGTTCTTC. This sequence encodes CSARTVGLVNNEQFF.

The CDR3 bases are TGTGCCAGCAGCCAAGACTCGGGAAGGTCGGCTGGAAACACCATATATTTT. Amino acids: CASSQDSGRSAGNTIYF. The chain carries TRBV3-1 and TRBJ1-3; D call uncertain. This CDR3 has 17 residues. The V end lost 0 bases, the J end lost 2 bases, and 14 bases lay between the germline ends. From germline, CDR1 is LGHDT and CDR2 YNNKEL (reference sequence).

The chain recombines TRBV7-9 with TRBJ1-5, with 11 bases lining up with TRBD1. V lost 5 bases and J lost 4; bases outside the gene matches: 7. Germline V CDR1 and CDR2: SEHNR, FQNEAQ (reference sequence). The CDR3 length is 16 residues. The CDR3 sequence: CASSPGDRGWNQPQHF. The CDR3 DNA reads TGTGCCAGCAGCCCCGGGGACAGGGGGTGGAATCAGCCCCAGCATTTT.

A few counts support this clonotype. The chain carries TRBV30 and TRBJ1-5; no firm D call. The CDR3 length is 14 residues. V lost 0 bases to trimming and J lost 1 base, with 7 bases between them. The germline gives CDR1 GTSNPN, CDR2 SVGIG (reference sequence). CDR3 coding DNA: TGTGCCTGGAGTGTAACCGGGAGCAATCAGCCCCAGCATTTT. Protein product: CAWSVTGSNQPQHF.

This clonotype was observed a few times. V and J are TRBV15 and TRBJ1-5; D not resolved. Germline V gene sequence: CDR1 LNHNV, CDR2 YYDKDF (reference sequence). The CDR3 sequence is 15 residues long. Between the trimmed V and J ends, which lost 0 bases and 2 bases, there was a span of 8 bases. CDR3 sequence reads: CATSRDFGGNQPQHF. Written as DNA, the CDR3 is TGTGCCACCAGCAGAGATTTCGGCGGCAATCAGCCCCAGCATTTT.

The J gene is TRBJ1-2, the V gene TRBV5-1; 7 nucleotides match TRBD1. The length of the CDR3 is 14 residues. After removal of 3 bases from V and 5 bases from J, the junction contained 7 bases not matched to a gene. Germline V gives CDR1 SGHRS, CDR2 YFSETQ. The CDR3 DNA sequence: TGCGCCAGCAGCTCCCTTGAGGGGGCTTATGGCTACACCTTC. This encodes CASSSLEGAYGYTF.

This clonotype was counted ten times or more. The chain employs TRBV7-8 and TRBJ1-2; D unresolved. V was shortened by 5 bases and J by 2 bases, with 18 bases between the two germline ends. CDR1 and CDR2 (germline): SGHVS, FQNEAQ. The CDR3 is made up of 16 amino acids. The DNA of the CDR3 is TGTGCCAGCAGCGGCCTAAGGAGCCGCCTAAACTATGGCTACACCTTC. It translates to CASSGLRSRLNYGYTF.